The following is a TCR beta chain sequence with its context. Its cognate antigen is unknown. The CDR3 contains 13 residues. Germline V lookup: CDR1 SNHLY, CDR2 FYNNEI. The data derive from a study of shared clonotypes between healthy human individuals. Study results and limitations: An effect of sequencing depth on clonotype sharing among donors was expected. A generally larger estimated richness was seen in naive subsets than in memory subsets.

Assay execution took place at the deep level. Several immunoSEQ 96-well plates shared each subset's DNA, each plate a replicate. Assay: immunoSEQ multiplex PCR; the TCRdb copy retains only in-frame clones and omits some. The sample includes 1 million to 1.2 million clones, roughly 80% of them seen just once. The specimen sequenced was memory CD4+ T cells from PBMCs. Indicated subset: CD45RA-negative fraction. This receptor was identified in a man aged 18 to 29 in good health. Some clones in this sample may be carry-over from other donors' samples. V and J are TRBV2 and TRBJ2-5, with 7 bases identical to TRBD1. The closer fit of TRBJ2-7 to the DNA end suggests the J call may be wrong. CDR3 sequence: CASSRDSGYEQYF. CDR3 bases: TGTGCCAGCAGCCGGGACAGCGGCTACGAGCAGTACTTC.